The rows below give T cell receptor beta chains drawn from one sample of a study of CD8 T cells in Susac syndrome. Using its own MiXCR run on the immunoSEQ multiplex PCR reads, TCRdb lists one record per CDR3 protein. The sample yields around 85,000 distinct CDR3 sequences, roughly 94% seen once. Sequenced material: CD8+ T cells from PBMCs. These TCRs come from a human donor with Susac syndrome. CDR3s include the opening cysteine and the closing phenylalanine or tryptophan. Fields, in order: CDR3 DNA, CDR3 protein, J gene, D gene, clone size, V gene. A D gene is named only where the DNA matches it firmly. The size field is filled for only some rows; it gives once, few, many or a size class.

TGTGCCAGCTCACCTACAGGGGTGGGATACGAGCAGTACTTC CASSPTGVGYEQYF TRBJ2-7 TRBD1 - TRBV18
TGTGCCAGCAGCCTAGGCCGTGGAGTTAACACTGAAGCTTTCTTT CASSLGRGVNTEAFF TRBJ1-1 - once TRBV13
TGTGCCAGCAGCTTGGGCAGTCCGTATGCTCGAAATGAAAAACTGTTTTTT CASSLGSPYARNEKLFF TRBJ1-4 - - TRBV5-8
TGCAGTGCTAGAGATCCGACTAGCGCCTACGAGCAGTACTTC CSARDPTSAYEQYF TRBJ2-7 TRBD2 - TRBV20-1
TGCGCCAGCAGTCCCGGGTCAAGAGGCGGCTACGAGCAGTACTTC CASSPGSRGGYEQYF TRBJ2-7 - few TRBV4-1
TGCAGCGCACACCCACCGACGGCAAACTATGGCTACACCTTC CSAHPPTANYGYTF TRBJ1-2 - - TRBV29-1
TGCAGTGCTAGAGACGTTCTCACCGGGGAGCTGTTTTTT CSARDVLTGELFF TRBJ2-2 - - TRBV20-1
TGCGCCAGCAGCCAAGAACTAGGTGGGGCCAACGTCCTGACTTTC CASSQELGGANVLTF TRBJ2-6 - - TRBV4-3
TGTGCCAGCAGTCCTCTGACAGGGGGCTATGGCTACACCTTC CASSPLTGGYGYTF TRBJ1-2 TRBD1 - TRBV6-2/TRBV6-3
TGCAGCGTTGTCCATGGGGACTACGAGCAGTACTTC CSVVHGDYEQYF TRBJ2-7 - - TRBV29-1
TGTGCCAGCAGTGAAATGGTTTGGGCAAACACTGAAGCTTTCTTT CASSEMVWANTEAFF TRBJ1-1 - - TRBV2
TGTGCCAGCAGTTACTCGACGGGGAACACTGAAGCTTTCTTT CASSYSTGNTEAFF TRBJ1-1 - - TRBV6-5
TGTGCCAGCAGTACCAAGCGGGAGGGCCCTTACAATGAGCAGTTCTTC CASSTKREGPYNEQFF TRBJ2-1 TRBD2 once TRBV12-3/TRBV12-4
TGTGCCAGCAGTTTGAGGTTCGGGACGGGTGAAGCTTTCTTT CASSLRFGTGEAFF TRBJ1-1 - - TRBV6-2/TRBV6-3
TGTGCCAGCAGCTCCGCACAGGGGAACGAGCAGTACTTC CASSSAQGNEQYF TRBJ2-7 TRBD1 - TRBV7-6
TGCGCCAGCAGCCCCGCGTTGGGAGGGGCAGATACGCAGTATTTT CASSPALGGADTQYF TRBJ2-3 TRBD2 once TRBV4-1
TGTGCCAGCAGTTATCTCGGGAGGGCCTACGAGCAGTACTTC CASSYLGRAYEQYF TRBJ2-7 TRBD2 - TRBV6-6
TGTGCCAGCAGCTTCTCCAGGGATTATAGCAATCAGCCCCAGCATTTT CASSFSRDYSNQPQHF TRBJ1-5 - - TRBV5-6